Presented here are 30 T cell receptor beta chains from one specimen sequenced in a study of tumour-infiltrating T cells in Burkitt lymphoma. The table came from immunoSEQ multiplex PCR; TCRdb's copy has only in-frame clones and leaves some out. The repertoire holds thousands of clones, about two thirds seen once, with less than 6% in the top ten. Sequenced input: tumor tissue. Receptors originate from a human donor with diffuse large B-cell lymphoma.

The V and J genes are TRBV5-1 and TRBJ1-2; 12 bases match TRBD1. Per the germline V gene, CDR1 is SGHRS and CDR2 is YFSETQ. The CDR3 has 15 residues. V shed 3 bases and J 6 bases; nucleotides not matched to a gene: 6. In nucleotides, the CDR3 is TGCGCCAGCAGCTGGGGACAGGGGGCTGGGAATGGCTACACCTTC. Protein product: CASSWGQGAGNGYTF.

V and J are TRBV19 and TRBJ2-7; D remains ambiguous. V was trimmed by 3 bases and J by 1 base, leaving 13 bases between them. The V gene's germline CDR1 is LNHDA and CDR2 SQIVND (reference sequence). This CDR3 is built from 15 residues. The CDR3 DNA follows: TGTGCCAGTAGTATTAAAGCCAGCCAATCCTACGAGCAGTACTTC. Amino acids: CASSIKASQSYEQYF.

Comment on this clone: The sample holds other DNA sequences that translate to the same CDR3. The chain carries TRBV6-6 and TRBJ1-5, with D unresolved. V was clipped by 1 base and J by 4 bases, with 11 bases between them. CDR3 size: 15 residues. The germline V gene encodes CDR1 MNHNY and CDR2 SVGAGI (reference sequence). This CDR3 reads CASSYLGYSNQPQHF. The CDR3 DNA reads as TGTGCCAGCAGTTACTTAGGTTATAGTAATCAGCCCCAGCATTTT.

The V and J genes are TRBV5-1 and TRBJ2-7, with 7 bases aligning to TRBD1. The germline CDR1 and CDR2 sequences are SGHRS and YFSETQ. CDR3 length equals 14 residues. Unmatched junction bases numbered 4, after V lost 2 bases and J lost 2 bases. The DNA of the CDR3 is TGCGCCAGCAGCTTATACCAGGGGGCCTACGAGCAGTACTTC. This translates into CASSLYQGAYEQYF.

The CDR3 DNA reads TGTGCCAGCACCAATCCGAGGACAGGGGATGGCTACACCTTC. This gives the protein CASTNPRTGDGYTF. The V gene is TRBV7-9, the J gene TRBJ1-2; 9 bases fit TRBD1. V shed 7 bases and J 6 bases; nucleotides not matched to a gene: 9. This CDR3 has 14 amino acids. Germline V gene data show CDR1 as SEHNR and CDR2 as FQNEAQ (reference sequence).

The chain is built from TRBV30 and TRBJ1-3, with D perhaps TRBD1 (5 bases). Trimming stripped 4 bases from V and 3 bases from J, with 10 bases between. Germline assignment: CDR1 GTSNPN and CDR2 SVGIG (reference sequence). CDR3 size: 13 residues. CDR3 coding DNA: TGTGCCTGGACGACAGATTTTGGAAACACCATATATTTT. Amino acid sequence: CAWTTDFGNTIYF.

This clone has a single count. V usage is TRBV4-1 and J usage is TRBJ2-7, with 7 bases matching TRBD2. CDR1 and CDR2 (germline): MGHRA, YSYEKL. This CDR3 contains 16 residues. V was pared by 4 bases and J by 0 bases, with 9 bases of the junction left unmatched. CDR3 in amino acids: CASSPLASGLSYEQYF. CDR3 nucleotides: TGCGCCAGCAGCCCCCTGGCTAGCGGCCTCTCCTACGAGCAGTACTTC.

The chain is built from TRBV6-1 and TRBJ1-5; TRBD1 matches at 8 bases. This CDR3 is built from 12 residues. V lost 8 bases, J lost 4 bases, and 1 base stayed unmatched. In germline, CDR1 is MNHNS, CDR2 SASEGT. CDR3 amino acids: CASRTGNQPQHF. CDR3 coding DNA: TGTGCCAGCCGGACAGGGAATCAGCCCCAGCATTTT.

V is TRBV18 and J is TRBJ1-3; 9 positions agree with TRBD1. The CDR3 is 15 amino acids. V was pared by 3 bases and J by 0 bases, with 0 bases of the junction left unmatched. In germline, CDR1 is KGHSH, CDR2 LQKENI. CDR3 sequence: CASSPTGGSGNTIYF. Written as DNA, the CDR3 is TGTGCCAGCTCACCGACAGGGGGCTCTGGAAACACCATATATTTT. The full variable domain, in which reference TRBV18 and TRBJ1-3 provide the parts outside the CDR3, is NAGVMQNPRHLVRRRGQEARLRCSPMKGHSHVYWYRQLPEEGLKFMVYLQKENIIDESGMPKERFSAEFPKEGPSILRIQQVVRGDSAAYFCASSPTGGSGNTIYFGEGSWLTVV.

Only a few counts were recorded for this clone. The V gene is TRBV27, the J gene TRBJ2-1; D might be TRBD1 (6 bases). The CDR3 is 13 residues long. V lost 4 bases to trimming and J lost 14 bases, with 18 bases between them. In germline, CDR1 is MNHEY, CDR2 SMNVEV (reference sequence). The CDR3 sequence is CASSSPSHRVEFF. The CDR3 DNA reads TGTGCCAGCAGTTCGCCGAGCCACAGGGTTGAGTTCTTC.

The chain carries TRBV29-1 and TRBJ1-3, with no clear D. CDR1 and CDR2 (germline): SQVTM, ANQGSEA. The V and J ends lost 3 bases and 4 bases respectively, with 13 bases between them. This CDR3 spans 14 amino acids. CDR3 amino acids: CSVEEGLFGNTIYF. CDR3 in DNA: TGCAGCGTTGAGGAAGGGCTTTTCGGAAACACCATATATTTT.

This chain uses TRBV13 with TRBJ2-3; D is ambiguous. The CDR3 consists of 15 residues. Per germline, CDR1 PRHDT and CDR2 FYEKMQ (reference sequence). Trimming removed 0 bases from V and 2 bases from J, with 9 bases in between. This chain's CDR3 is CASSLGVRLTDTQYF. Written as DNA, the CDR3 is TGTGCCAGCAGCTTAGGGGTTCGCCTCACAGATACGCAGTATTTT.

Points on this clone: An end of the junction differs from the germline gene, which may be a read error. The chain couples TRBV15 to TRBJ1-1; no firm D call. Germline V gene data show CDR1 as LNHNV and CDR2 as YYDKDF (reference sequence). This CDR3 spans 16 amino acids. The CDR3 loop reads CATSPQGRQLNAEAFF. The CDR3 nucleotides are TGTGCCACCAGCCCCCAAGGGCGGCAGTTGAACGCTGAAGCTTTCTTT.

The chain joins TRBV7-2 to TRBJ2-1; D is perhaps TRBD1 or TRBD2 (5 bases each). Trimming left V 1 base short and J 3 bases short, with 16 bases between. This CDR3 is 17 amino acids long. Germline CDR1 SGHTA, CDR2 FQGNSA. The DNA of the CDR3 is TGTGCCAGCAGCTTAGAGGGGCCGGGGTCCTTCTACAATGAGCAGTTCTTC. It is translated as CASSLEGPGSFYNEQFF.

The V call is TRBV6-1, the J call TRBJ1-2, with 7 bases fitting TRBD1. The CDR3 totals 14 residues. Germline assignment: CDR1 MNHNS and CDR2 SASEGT. V was pared by 8 bases and J by 4 bases, with 10 bases of the junction left unmatched. The CDR3 loop reads CASLFLQGSYGYTF. CDR3 in DNA: TGTGCCAGCCTTTTTTTACAGGGGAGCTATGGCTACACCTTC.

The J gene is TRBJ2-1, the V gene TRBV2, with D perhaps given as TRBD1 or TRBD2 (5 bases each). Trimming took 5 bases from V and 7 from J, leaving 9 bases between them. The CDR3 has 12 residues. In germline, CDR1 is SNHLY, CDR2 FYNNEI. CDR3 in DNA: TGTGCCAGCAGTCGGGACCATAATGAGCAGTTCTTC. Protein sequence: CASSRDHNEQFF. Full variable domain (outside the CDR3, taken from reference TRBV2 and TRBJ2-1): EPEVTQTPSHQVTQMGQEVILRCVPISNHLYFYWYRQILGQKVEFLVSFYNNEISEKSEIFDDQFSVERPDGSNFTLKIRSTKLEDSAMYFCASSRDHNEQFFGPGTRLTVL.

By share, this clone counts as large (0.1 to 1%). The rearrangement uses TRBV4-1 and TRBJ1-2, with 8 bases lining up with TRBD1. The CDR3 contains 16 residues. Trimming took 0 bases from V and 6 from J; bases not matched to a gene: 9. Germline CDR1 reads MGHRA; CDR2 reads YSYEKL. The CDR3 sequence is CASSQDLPGGLHGYTF. As DNA, the CDR3 is TGCGCCAGCAGCCAAGATCTCCCAGGGGGCCTTCATGGCTACACCTTC.

The chain is built from TRBV5-6 and TRBJ2-1; 8 bases align to TRBD1. Germline CDR1 reads SGHDT; CDR2 reads YYEEEE. V trimming: 4 bases; J trimming: 5 bases; junction bases outside the gene matches: 5. This CDR3 has 14 residues. The CDR3 sequence is CASSLDRGNNEQFF. CDR3 sequence (DNA): TGTGCCAGCAGCCTAGACAGGGGAAACAATGAGCAGTTCTTC.

The rearrangement joins TRBV6-5 to TRBJ2-7; 8 bases match TRBD1. This CDR3 has 15 amino acids. Germline V lookup: CDR1 MNHEY, CDR2 SVGAGI. V shed 5 bases and J 5 bases; nucleotides not matched to a gene: 11. CDR3 region: CASSPGGQGQDEQYF. The CDR3 DNA follows: TGTGCCAGCAGTCCCGGTGGACAGGGACAGGACGAGCAGTACTTC.

The sample holds a few counts of this clone. This sequence joins TRBV6-5 and TRBJ1-5; D might be TRBD1 (6 bases). Germline V gene data show CDR1 as MNHEY and CDR2 as SVGAGI. Trimming shortened V by 8 bases and J by 3 bases, and 11 bases separated the two germline ends. The CDR3 totals 13 residues. The CDR3 region has the DNA TGTGCCAGCTCGGACAGCCTCAATCAGCCCCAGCATTTT. Its translation: CASSDSLNQPQHF.

This clone is a singleton in its sample. The chain uses TRBV5-1 and TRBJ1-1; D remains unclear. Germline V gene sequence: CDR1 SGHRS, CDR2 YFSETQ. V was trimmed by 0 bases and J by 3 bases, leaving 9 bases between them. This CDR3 comprises 14 residues. CDR3 coding DNA: TGCGCCAGCAGCTTGGATTCCTTTGACACTGAAGCTTTCTTT. This encodes CASSLDSFDTEAFF.

The rearrangement links TRBV29-1 to TRBJ2-2; D is unresolved. The germline V gene has CDR1 SQVTM and CDR2 ANQGSEA. V lost 5 bases, J lost 3 bases, and 10 bases lay in between. This CDR3 is built from 13 residues. CDR3 amino acids: CSVNERYTGELFF. DNA of the CDR3: TGCAGCGTTAACGAACGGTACACCGGGGAGCTGTTTTTT.

The rearrangement uses TRBV21-1 and TRBJ1-4; TRBD1 is the table's D call, not checked against the DNA. TRBV21-1 is a pseudogene. The CDR3 length is 14 residues. CDR3 amino acids: CASTHYRGNEKLFF. The DNA for the CDR3 is TGTGCCAGCACCCATTATAGGGGGAATGAAAAACTGTTTTTT.

This clone was counted a few times. The chain combines TRBV10-3 with TRBJ1-1; maybe TRBD1 (5 bases). V was cut by 6 bases and J by 3 bases, with 11 bases left in between. Germline-derived CDR1 and CDR2 are ENHRY and SYGVKD. This CDR3 is built from 13 residues. In DNA form, the CDR3 reads TGTGCCATCAGGAGGGACGCCTACACTGAAGCTTTCTTT. Translation gives CAIRRDAYTEAFF.

The chain has TRBV4-1 and TRBJ2-1; D is perhaps TRBD2 (5 bases). CDR1 is MGHRA and CDR2 is YSYEKL in the germline V gene. Deletions cut 0 bases from V and 2 bases from J, with 8 bases between. The CDR3 sequence is 15 residues long. The CDR3 sequence is CASSQDRGTYNEQFF. The CDR3 nucleotides are TGCGCCAGCAGCCAAGATAGAGGGACCTACAATGAGCAGTTCTTC.

This clone appeared a few times. The chain combines TRBV27 with TRBJ1-1, with D unclear. V was shortened by 6 bases and J by 3 bases, with 11 bases between the two germline ends. CDR3 length: 13 residues. Germline V CDR1 and CDR2: MNHEY, SMNVEV (reference sequence). The chain's CDR3 is CASSLGEYTEAFF. CDR3 coding DNA: TGTGCCAGCAGCCTGGGCGAGTACACTGAAGCTTTCTTT.

This chain joins TRBV4-1 and TRBJ2-3; 9 positions match TRBD1. V lost 0 bases and J lost 4; bases outside the gene matches: 11. Per the germline V gene, CDR1 is MGHRA and CDR2 is YSYEKL. CDR3 size: 18 residues. CDR3 nucleotides: TGCGCCAGCAGCCAAGATTTAGAGGACAGGGGTTCGGCAGATACGCAGTATTTT. It is translated as CASSQDLEDRGSADTQYF.

The chain couples TRBV7-9 to TRBJ2-2, with TRBD1 matching over 8 bases. After removal of 4 bases from V and 3 bases from J, the junction contained 7 bases not matched to a gene. CDR3 length equals 16 residues. Germline V gives CDR1 SEHNR, CDR2 FQNEAQ (reference sequence). DNA of the CDR3: TGTGCCAGCAGCTACCGACAGGGACAGGACACCGGGGAGCTGTTTTTT. It specifies CASSYRQGQDTGELFF.

The J gene is TRBJ2-5, the V gene TRBV6-5, with D unresolved. Germline V gene lookup returns CDR1 MNHEY and CDR2 SVGAGI. This CDR3 contains 15 residues. V was clipped by 4 bases and J by 7 bases, with 19 bases between them. The CDR3 nucleotides read TGTGCCAGCAGTTCGGACCACTGGTTAGTTTCGACCCAGTACTTC. Its translation: CASSSDHWLVSTQYF.

The chain recombines TRBV18 with TRBJ1-5; TRBD1 matches 9 bases. With 4 bases clipped from V and 0 bases from J, the junction kept 4 bases outside the gene matches. The length of the CDR3 is 16 residues. Germline-derived CDR1 and CDR2 are KGHSH and LQKENI. The CDR3 region is CASSRATGGSNQPQHF. CDR3 nucleotides: TGTGCCAGCTCACGGGCGACAGGGGGTAGCAATCAGCCCCAGCATTTT.